One and the same sample provided the 2 T cell receptor beta chains below, sequenced in a study of T cells in Graves' hyperthyroidism and ophthalmopathy. Template material for amplifying TCR beta CDR3 regions consisted of RNA transcripts. The study used the HTBI primer set for a first-round RT-PCR of the TCR CDR3. TCRdb itself ran the multiplex PCR reads through MiXCR, one entry per CDR3 protein. Altogether about 690,000 distinct CDR3 sequences are present, 17% being singletons, with the ten largest covering 15%. Sequencing was carried out using blood. The receptors shown here come from a man between 45 and 60 years old with Graves' hyperthyroidism.

This clonotype came up many times. The gene calls are TRBV30 and TRBJ1-2; D remains unclear. CDR3 length: 11 amino acids. The germline CDR1 and CDR2 sequences are GTSNPN and SVGIG (reference sequence). Trimming left V 3 bases short and J 8 bases short, with 10 bases between. The CDR3 region is CAWRAYGGYTF. The CDR3 coding sequence is TGTGCCTGGAGGGCATATGGGGGCTACACCTTC.

This clonotype was recorded many times. The rearrangement uses TRBV7-2 and TRBJ2-6; maybe TRBD2 (5 bases). This CDR3 contains 18 residues. The germline V and J ends were trimmed by 1 base and 3 bases, with 16 bases remaining between them. Germline CDR1 SGHTA, CDR2 FQGNSA. The CDR3 is CASSLEGSRTYGANVLTF. In DNA, the CDR3 is TGTGCCAGCAGCTTAGAGGGCTCCCGGACTTATGGGGCCAACGTCCTGACTTTC.